The T cell receptor beta chain described here comes from a study of blood T cell repertoires in COVID-19. The table came from immunoSEQ multiplex PCR; TCRdb's copy has only in-frame clones and leaves some out. The sample records about 250,000 clones, roughly 85% being singletons. From germline, CDR1 is SGDLS and CDR2 YYNGEE. With 3 bases clipped from V and 4 bases from J, the junction kept 3 bases outside the gene matches. This CDR3 has 14 residues. Sequenced material: PBMCs or T cells enriched from blood (not recorded which). The rearrangement links TRBV9 to TRBJ2-1; 8 bases map to TRBD2. The TCR comes from a woman between 45 and 60 years old with acute COVID-19. The chain's CDR3 is CASSGGGSYNEQFF. In DNA, the CDR3 is TGTGCCAGCAGCGGCGGGGGGTCGTACAATGAGCAGTTCTTC.